The 28 T cell receptor beta chains listed next were all sequenced from one sample in a study of T cell responses to AZD1222 COVID-19 vaccine. Some clones are missing from TCRdb's copy, which holds only in-frame ones; the method was immunoSEQ multiplex PCR. The table has about 83,000 clones, around 87% seen once. The sequencing here drew on peripheral blood, taken on day 0 of AZD1222 vaccination. The receptors shown here come from an adult in good health.

V usage is TRBV12-3 or TRBV12-4 and J usage is TRBJ1-2, with D maybe TRBD1 (6 bases). The CDR3 spans 12 residues. The V end was cut by 5 bases, the J end by 2 bases, with 6 bases between. In DNA form, the CDR3 reads TGTGCCAGCAGTGGACAGAACTATGGCTACACCTTC. Translating it yields CASSGQNYGYTF.

This clone was detected a few times. V and J are TRBV28 and TRBJ1-5, with D hard to call. The V end was cut by 4 bases, the J end by 5 bases, with 9 bases between. CDR3 size: 13 residues. The V gene's germline CDR1 is MDHEN and CDR2 SYDVKM. CDR3: CASSWEGYQPQHF. In DNA, the CDR3 is TGTGCCAGCAGTTGGGAAGGGTATCAGCCCCAGCATTTT.

The CDR3 spells CASSFGGKNEQYF. The CDR3, as DNA: TGTGCCAGCAGCTTCGGGGGCAAGAACGAGCAGTACTTC. V gene TRBV7-9 combines with J gene TRBJ2-7, with D tentatively TRBD1 or TRBD2 (6 bases each). Germline values: CDR1 SEHNR, CDR2 FQNEAQ (reference sequence). The CDR3 loop spans 13 amino acids. V lost 3 bases to trimming and J lost 5 bases, with 11 bases between them.

In its sample, this clone was seen many times. The genes are TRBV6-4 and TRBJ1-5, with D unclear. The CDR3 runs 14 residues. The V end lost 3 bases, the J end lost 0 bases, and 6 bases lay between the germline ends. Germline V gene data show CDR1 as MRHNA and CDR2 as SNTAGT. The CDR3 DNA follows: TGTGCCAGCAGTGAGGGATATAGCAATCAGCCCCAGCATTTT. It codes for CASSEGYSNQPQHF.

V gene TRBV29-1 combines with J gene TRBJ1-2; TRBD1 matches at 7 bases. The V gene end was trimmed by 0 bases and the J gene end by 1 base; junction bases not matched to a gene: 11. Germline V gene data show CDR1 as SQVTM and CDR2 as ANQGSEA. The CDR3 loop spans 17 amino acids. The CDR3 is CSVEDGSGTAINYGYTF. The CDR3 DNA sequence: TGCAGCGTTGAAGATGGATCGGGGACAGCGATTAACTATGGCTACACCTTC.

The chain joins TRBV4-2 to TRBJ2-6, with TRBD1 identical over 11 bases. J gave up 1 base and V 1 base, and 3 bases lay outside the gene matches. The length of the CDR3 is 18 residues. CDR1 is LGHNA, CDR2 YNFKEQ, per germline. Here the CDR3 DNA reads TGTGCCAGCAGCCAAGGTGGGACAGGGGGATCTGGGGCCAACGTCCTGACTTTC. Residues: CASSQGGTGGSGANVLTF.

Here the CDR3 DNA reads TGTGCCAGCAGCGGGACGGACGTTGGAAACACCATATATTTT. The encoded protein is CASSGTDVGNTIYF. V is TRBV3-1 (or the pseudogene TRBV3-2) and J is TRBJ1-3, with D possibly matching TRBD1 (5 bases). The CDR3 extends over 14 amino acids. Trimming left V 5 bases short and J 3 bases short, with 11 bases between. The germline gives CDR1 LGHDT, CDR2 YNNKEL (reference sequence).

The chain is built from TRBV4-1 and TRBJ1-2; 9 bases fit TRBD1. CDR3 length: 18 residues. Per germline, CDR1 MGHRA and CDR2 YSYEKL. With 3 bases clipped from V and 2 bases from J, the junction kept 13 bases outside the gene matches. The CDR3 sequence is CASSHLHPGTGLNYGYTF. The CDR3 coding sequence is TGCGCCAGCAGCCACTTACACCCCGGGACAGGGCTCAACTATGGCTACACCTTC.

This rearrangement joins TRBV4-3 to TRBJ1-2; no firm D call. The CDR3 covers 13 residues. Germline CDR1 is LGHNA and CDR2 is YSLEER. Between the trimmed V and J ends, which lost 5 bases and 5 bases, there was a span of 12 bases. The chain's CDR3 is CASSERVTYGYTF. DNA of the CDR3: TGCGCCAGCAGCGAAAGGGTTACATATGGCTACACCTTC.

V gene TRBV7-2 combines with J gene TRBJ2-1, with D possibly matching TRBD2 (6 bases). From germline, CDR1 is SGHTA and CDR2 FQGNSA. CDR3 length equals 14 residues. Trimming pared 5 bases from V and 4 bases from J, leaving 12 bases between. CDR3: CASSTRTTYNEQFF. The DNA of the CDR3 is TGTGCCAGCAGCACGCGGACTACTTACAATGAGCAGTTCTTC.

The J gene is TRBJ2-1, the V gene TRBV29-1; 7 bases are shared with TRBD1. Trimming cost V 6 bases and J 3 bases; bases outside gene matches: 5. CDR3 size: 13 residues. In germline, CDR1 is SQVTM, CDR2 ANQGSEA. The CDR3 spells CSVQGDVYNEQFF. CDR3 sequence (DNA): TGCAGCGTCCAGGGGGACGTCTACAATGAGCAGTTCTTC.

This clone has a single count. The chain carries TRBV11-3 and TRBJ2-2; 12 nucleotides line up with TRBD2. CDR1 and CDR2 (germline): SGHNT, YENEEA. The CDR3 is made up of 15 amino acids. Unmatched junction bases numbered 1, after V lost 3 bases and J lost 5 bases. DNA for the CDR3: TGTGCCAGCAGCTTGACTAGCGGGAGAACCGGGGAGCTGTTTTTT. This translates into CASSLTSGRTGELFF.

The chain couples TRBV27 to TRBJ2-2; the D gene is possibly TRBD1 (5 bases). Per germline, CDR1 MNHEY and CDR2 SMNVEV (reference sequence). This CDR3 region has 19 residues. V was clipped by 6 bases and J by 3 bases, with 26 bases between them. The CDR3 DNA reads as TGTGCCAGCAGCTCAACAGTTAGCTGGGGCGAAACCGACACCGGGGAGCTGTTTTTT. Its protein product is CASSSTVSWGETDTGELFF.

The chain combines TRBV2 with TRBJ1-1; D perhaps matches TRBD1 (5 bases). Germline V lookup: CDR1 SNHLY, CDR2 FYNNEI. The CDR3 covers 13 residues. The germline V and J ends were trimmed by 6 bases and 1 base, with 9 bases remaining between them. In nucleotides, the CDR3 is TGTGCCAGCAGGGACAACCGGAACACTGAAGCTTTCTTT. Translation: CASRDNRNTEAFF.

The chain recombines TRBV19 with TRBJ1-5; tentatively, D is TRBD1 (6 bases). V lost 2 bases, J lost 2 bases, and 7 bases lay in between. The CDR3 is made up of 14 amino acids. Germline V gives CDR1 LNHDA, CDR2 SQIVND (reference sequence). The CDR3 bases are TGTGCCAGTAGTATAAGGGGGGGCAATCAGCCCCAGCATTTT. Translation gives CASSIRGGNQPQHF.

The chain joins TRBV6-1 to TRBJ1-3; D is unresolved. Per germline, CDR1 MNHNS and CDR2 SASEGT. V was clipped by 2 bases and J by 2 bases, with 7 bases between them. This CDR3 region has 14 residues. CDR3 region: CASSERWTGNTIYF. CDR3 DNA: TGTGCCAGCAGTGAACGGTGGACTGGAAACACCATATATTTT.

The chain joins TRBV5-4 to TRBJ2-2; weak D call: TRBD2 (6 bases). Germline-derived CDR1 and CDR2 are SGHNT and YYREEE (reference sequence). The CDR3 sequence is 16 residues long. Trimming removed 2 bases from V and 0 bases from J, with 11 bases in between. The CDR3 is CASSFGGLANTGELFF. The DNA for the CDR3 is TGTGCCAGCAGCTTTGGAGGGCTCGCGAACACCGGGGAGCTGTTTTTT. Drawing the rest from reference TRBV5-4 and TRBJ2-2, the complete variable domain is ETGVTQSPTHLIKTRGQQVTLRCSSQSGHNTVSWYQQALGQGPQFIFQYYREEENGRGNFPPRFSGLQFPNYSSELNVNALELDDSALYLCASSFGGLANTGELFFGEGSRLTVL.

This clone was observed a handful of times. The rearrangement joins TRBV6-5 to TRBJ2-2; weak D call: TRBD2 (5 bases). Germline values: CDR1 MNHEY, CDR2 SVGAGI. The CDR3 loop spans 13 amino acids. V was clipped by 2 bases and J by 5 bases, with 6 bases between them. The chain's CDR3 is CASSYPGTGELFF. The CDR3 coding sequence is TGTGCCAGCAGTTACCCGGGAACCGGGGAGCTGTTTTTT.

This clone was observed a few times. J is TRBJ1-4 and V is TRBV2, with unresolved D. CDR3 length: 13 amino acids. With 8 bases removed from V and 4 bases from J, the gap between germline ends came to 11 bases. CDR1 is SNHLY and CDR2 is FYNNEI in the germline V gene. CDR3 in amino acids: CASGRDHNEKLFF. The CDR3 DNA is TGTGCCAGCGGGAGGGATCATAATGAAAAACTGTTTTTT.

The CDR3 nucleotides are TGTGCCAGTAGTGACAGGGGCTACGAGCAGTACTTC. Protein sequence: CASSDRGYEQYF. V and J are TRBV19 and TRBJ2-7; TRBD1 aligns across 8 bases. V was pared by 5 bases and J by 3 bases, with 0 bases of the junction left unmatched. This CDR3 contains 12 residues. From germline, CDR1 is LNHDA and CDR2 SQIVND (reference sequence).

This chain links TRBV19 with TRBJ1-1; D unresolved. This CDR3 is built from 13 residues. V shed 0 bases and J shed 6 bases, with 8 bases lying between them. The germline V gene encodes CDR1 LNHDA and CDR2 SQIVND (reference sequence). CDR3 amino acids: CASSIDRRAEAFF. In DNA, the CDR3 is TGTGCCAGTAGTATAGATCGAAGGGCTGAAGCTTTCTTT.

This clone was recorded once. This chain joins TRBV5-4 and TRBJ2-1; TRBD2 is a possible D gene (5 bases). CDR3 length equals 15 residues. V was trimmed by 4 bases and J by 3 bases, leaving 14 bases between them. CDR1 is SGHNT, CDR2 YYREEE, per germline (reference sequence). The CDR3 is CASSEREGLYNEQFF. CDR3 nucleotide sequence: TGTGCCAGCAGCGAGCGTGAGGGCCTCTACAATGAGCAGTTCTTC. Together with reference TRBV5-4 and TRBJ2-1, the CDR3 gives the full variable domain: ETGVTQSPTHLIKTRGQQVTLRCSSQSGHNTVSWYQQALGQGPQFIFQYYREEENGRGNFPPRFSGLQFPNYSSELNVNALELDDSALYLCASSEREGLYNEQFFGPGTRLTVL.

The chain has TRBV7-9 and TRBJ1-1; a possible D gene is TRBD1 (6 bases). The CDR3 totals 15 residues. Germline V CDR1 and CDR2: SEHNR, FQNEAQ (reference sequence). V lost 1 base and J 1 base, leaving 10 bases between the germline ends. The CDR3 bases are TGTGCCAGCAGCTTAGGTTCCAGGGGGAACACTGAAGCTTTCTTT. Translating it yields CASSLGSRGNTEAFF.

The chain combines TRBV5-5 with TRBJ1-2; tentatively, D is TRBD1 (6 bases). Per germline, CDR1 SGHKS and CDR2 YYEKEE (reference sequence). This CDR3 region has 13 residues. Trimming removed 3 bases from V and 5 bases from J, with 11 bases in between. The CDR3 DNA follows: TGTGCCAGCAGCTCGGGGACACTTTATGGCTACACCTTC. Translation: CASSSGTLYGYTF.

This clone was found a few times. CDR3 coding DNA: TGCGCCAGCAGCCAAGAGGTCTCCGTACAGAACACTGAAGCTTTCTTT. Amino acids: CASSQEVSVQNTEAFF. The genes are TRBV4-1 and TRBJ1-1; D unresolved. The CDR3 is 16 amino acids. Trimming took 0 bases from V and 1 from J, leaving 12 bases between them. From germline, CDR1 is MGHRA and CDR2 YSYEKL.

The chain has TRBV6-5 and TRBJ2-4; unclear D gene. Trimming cost V 0 bases and J 1 base, with 7 bases left between them. The CDR3 has 15 amino acids. CDR1 is MNHEY, CDR2 SVGAGI, per germline. The CDR3 reads CASSYSRRAKNIQYF. The CDR3 bases are TGTGCCAGCAGTTACTCCCGCAGGGCCAAAAACATTCAGTACTTC.

The CDR3 DNA is TGTGCCAGCTCACCTCTAGACAGGGGGAAAGAGACCCAGTACTTC. Protein product: CASSPLDRGKETQYF. This chain joins TRBV18 and TRBJ2-5; TRBD1 aligns across 9 bases. The V segment lost 3 bases and the J segment 3 bases; nucleotides outside the gene matches: 5. The CDR3 loop spans 15 amino acids. From germline, CDR1 is KGHSH and CDR2 LQKENI.

This chain joins TRBV28 and TRBJ1-2; D gene ambiguous. Germline V gives CDR1 MDHEN, CDR2 SYDVKM. The ends were cut back, 5 bases at V and 6 bases at J, with 10 bases in the middle. CDR3 length: 12 residues. This chain's CDR3 is CASSLKMDGYTF. CDR3 bases: TGTGCCAGCAGTCTTAAAATGGATGGCTACACCTTC.